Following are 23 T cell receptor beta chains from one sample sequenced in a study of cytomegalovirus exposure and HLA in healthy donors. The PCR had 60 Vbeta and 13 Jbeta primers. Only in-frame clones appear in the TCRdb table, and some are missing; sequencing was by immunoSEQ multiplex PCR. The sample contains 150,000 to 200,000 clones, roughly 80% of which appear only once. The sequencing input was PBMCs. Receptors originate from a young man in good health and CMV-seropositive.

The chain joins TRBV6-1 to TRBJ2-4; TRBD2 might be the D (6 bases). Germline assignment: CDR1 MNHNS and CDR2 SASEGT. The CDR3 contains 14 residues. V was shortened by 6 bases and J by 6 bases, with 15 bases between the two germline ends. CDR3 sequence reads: CASSPGLRGNIQYF. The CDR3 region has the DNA TGTGCCAGCAGCCCGGGACTGAGGGGAAACATTCAGTACTTC.

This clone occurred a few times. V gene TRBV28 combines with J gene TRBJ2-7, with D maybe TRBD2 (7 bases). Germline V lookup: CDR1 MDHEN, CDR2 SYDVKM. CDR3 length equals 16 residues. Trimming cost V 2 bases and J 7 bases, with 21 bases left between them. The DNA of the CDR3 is TGTGCCAGCAGTTTAGGCCGGGGGGCAGGGCAGTTTGAGCAGTACTTC. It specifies CASSLGRGAGQFEQYF. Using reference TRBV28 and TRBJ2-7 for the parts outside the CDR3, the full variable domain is DVKVTQSSRYLVKRTGEKVFLECVQDMDHENMFWYRQDPGLGLRLIYFSYDVKMKEKGDIPEGYSVSREKKERFSLILESASTNQTSMYLCASSLGRGAGQFEQYFGPGTRLTVT.

CDR3 sequence: CASSKAWTSGRRNYEQYF. DNA of the CDR3: TGTGCCAGCAGCAAAGCGTGGACTAGCGGGAGGCGAAACTACGAGCAGTACTTC. The chain uses TRBV21-1 and TRBJ2-7; whether TRBD2, the table's D call, matches the DNA was not checked. TRBV21-1 is flagged as a pseudogene. The length of the CDR3 is 18 residues.

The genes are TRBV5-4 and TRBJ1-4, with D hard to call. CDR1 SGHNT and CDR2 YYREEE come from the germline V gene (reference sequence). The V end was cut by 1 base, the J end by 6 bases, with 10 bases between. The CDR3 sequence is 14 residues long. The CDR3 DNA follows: TGTGCCAGCAGCTTGTCCGGGAGTGATGAAAAACTGTTTTTT. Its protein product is CASSLSGSDEKLFF. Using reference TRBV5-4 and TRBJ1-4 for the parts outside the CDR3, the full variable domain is ETGVTQSPTHLIKTRGQQVTLRCSSQSGHNTVSWYQQALGQGPQFIFQYYREEENGRGNFPPRFSGLQFPNYSSELNVNALELDDSALYLCASSLSGSDEKLFFGSGTQLSVL.

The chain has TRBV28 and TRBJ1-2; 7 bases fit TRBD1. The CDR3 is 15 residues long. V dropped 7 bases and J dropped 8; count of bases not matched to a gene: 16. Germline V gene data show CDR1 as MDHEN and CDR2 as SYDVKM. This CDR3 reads CASTVSDRAGWGYTF. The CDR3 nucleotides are TGTGCCAGCACGGTCTCTGACAGGGCGGGTTGGGGCTACACCTTC.

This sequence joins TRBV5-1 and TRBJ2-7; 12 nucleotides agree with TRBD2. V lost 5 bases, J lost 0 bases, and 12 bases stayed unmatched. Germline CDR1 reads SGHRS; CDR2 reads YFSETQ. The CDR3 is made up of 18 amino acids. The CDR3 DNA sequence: TGCGCCAGCAGTCGGGGGACTAGCGGGTGGGATAGCTCCTACGAGCAGTACTTC. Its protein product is CASSRGTSGWDSSYEQYF. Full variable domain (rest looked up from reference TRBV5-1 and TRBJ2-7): KAGVTQTPRYLIKTRGQQVTLSCSPISGHRSVSWYQQTPGQGLQFLFEYFSETQRNKGNFPGRFSGRQFSNSRSEMNVSTLELGDSALYLCASSRGTSGWDSSYEQYFGPGTRLTVT.

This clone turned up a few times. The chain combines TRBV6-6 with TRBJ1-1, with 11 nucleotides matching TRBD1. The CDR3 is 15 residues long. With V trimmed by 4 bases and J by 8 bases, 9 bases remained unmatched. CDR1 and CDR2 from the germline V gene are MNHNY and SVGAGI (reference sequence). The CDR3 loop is CASSSPVGTGGEAFF. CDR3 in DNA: TGTGCCAGCAGTTCGCCCGTTGGGACAGGGGGAGAAGCTTTCTTT.

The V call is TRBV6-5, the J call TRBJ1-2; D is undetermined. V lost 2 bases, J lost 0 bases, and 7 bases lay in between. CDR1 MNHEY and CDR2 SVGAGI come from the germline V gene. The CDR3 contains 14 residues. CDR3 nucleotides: TGTGCCAGCAGTTACAGGCAGGCTAACTATGGCTACACCTTC. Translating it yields CASSYRQANYGYTF.

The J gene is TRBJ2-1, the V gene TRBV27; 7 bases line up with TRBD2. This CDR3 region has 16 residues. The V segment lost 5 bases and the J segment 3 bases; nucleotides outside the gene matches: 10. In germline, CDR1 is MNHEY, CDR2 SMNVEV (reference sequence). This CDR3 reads CASSPMAGGSYNEQFF. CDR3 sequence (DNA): TGTGCCAGCAGTCCCATGGCCGGCGGGAGCTACAATGAGCAGTTCTTC.

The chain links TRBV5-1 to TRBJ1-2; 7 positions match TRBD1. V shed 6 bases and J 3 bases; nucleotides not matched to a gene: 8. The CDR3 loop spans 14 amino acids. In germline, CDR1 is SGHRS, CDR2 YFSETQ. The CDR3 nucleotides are TGCGCCAGCAAGGAGGGGGCGCTAGACTATGGCTACACCTTC. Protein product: CASKEGALDYGYTF.

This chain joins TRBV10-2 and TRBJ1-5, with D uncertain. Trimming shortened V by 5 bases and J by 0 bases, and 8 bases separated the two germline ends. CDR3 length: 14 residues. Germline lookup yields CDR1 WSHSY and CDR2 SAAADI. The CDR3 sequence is CASSPVYSNQPQHF. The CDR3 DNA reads TGCGCCAGCAGTCCCGTCTATAGCAATCAGCCCCAGCATTTT.

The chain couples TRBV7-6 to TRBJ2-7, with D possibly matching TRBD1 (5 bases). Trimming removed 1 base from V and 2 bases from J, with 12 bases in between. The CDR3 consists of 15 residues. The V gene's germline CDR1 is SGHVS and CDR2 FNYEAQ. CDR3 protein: CASSLDRRAAYEQYF. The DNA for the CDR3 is TGTGCCAGCAGCTTAGATCGCAGGGCGGCCTACGAGCAGTACTTC.

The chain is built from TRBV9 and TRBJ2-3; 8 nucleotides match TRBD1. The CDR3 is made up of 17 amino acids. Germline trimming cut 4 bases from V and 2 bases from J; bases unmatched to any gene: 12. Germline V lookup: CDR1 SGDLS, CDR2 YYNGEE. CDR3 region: CASSPLRDRLSTDTQYF. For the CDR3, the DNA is TGTGCCAGCAGCCCTCTCCGGGACAGGCTTTCCACAGATACGCAGTATTTT.

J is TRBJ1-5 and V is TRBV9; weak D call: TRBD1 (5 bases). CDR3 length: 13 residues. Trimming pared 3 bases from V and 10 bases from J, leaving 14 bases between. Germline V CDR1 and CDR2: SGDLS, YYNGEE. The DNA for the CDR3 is TGTGCCAGCAGCGGGGCGGGGGATCGACCCCAGCATTTT. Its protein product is CASSGAGDRPQHF.

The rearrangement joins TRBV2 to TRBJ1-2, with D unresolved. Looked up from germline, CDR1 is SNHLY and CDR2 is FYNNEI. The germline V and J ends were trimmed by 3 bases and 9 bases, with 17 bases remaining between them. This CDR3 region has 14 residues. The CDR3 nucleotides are TGTGCCAGCAGTGAGAACGGAAGAGGTAATCGCTACACCTTC. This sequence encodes CASSENGRGNRYTF.

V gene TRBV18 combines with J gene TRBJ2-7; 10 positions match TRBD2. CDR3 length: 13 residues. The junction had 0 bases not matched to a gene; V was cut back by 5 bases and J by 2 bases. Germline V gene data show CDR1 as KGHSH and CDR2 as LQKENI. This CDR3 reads CASSGTSAYEQYF. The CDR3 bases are TGTGCCAGCTCAGGGACTAGCGCCTACGAGCAGTACTTC.

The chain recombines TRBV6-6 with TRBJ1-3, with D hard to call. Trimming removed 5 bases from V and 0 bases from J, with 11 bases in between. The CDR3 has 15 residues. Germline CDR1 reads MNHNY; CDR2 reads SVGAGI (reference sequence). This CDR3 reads CASSPRHNSGNTIYF. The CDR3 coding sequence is TGTGCCAGCAGTCCGAGACACAACTCTGGAAACACCATATATTTT.

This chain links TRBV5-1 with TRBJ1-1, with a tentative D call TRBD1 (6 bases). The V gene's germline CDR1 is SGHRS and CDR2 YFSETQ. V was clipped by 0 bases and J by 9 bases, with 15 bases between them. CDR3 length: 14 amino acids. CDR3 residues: CASSLAEGGRQAFF. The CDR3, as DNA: TGCGCCAGCAGCTTGGCGGAGGGGGGGAGACAAGCTTTCTTT.

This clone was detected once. This chain's CDR3 is CASSYNRNEKLFF. The CDR3 region has the DNA TGTGCCAGCAGCTACAACAGGAATGAAAAACTGTTTTTT. The gene calls are TRBV7-9 and TRBJ1-4; the D gene is possibly TRBD1 (5 bases). V lost 4 bases and J lost 5, with 8 bases in between. Per the germline V gene, CDR1 is SEHNR and CDR2 is FQNEAQ (reference sequence). The length of the CDR3 is 13 residues.

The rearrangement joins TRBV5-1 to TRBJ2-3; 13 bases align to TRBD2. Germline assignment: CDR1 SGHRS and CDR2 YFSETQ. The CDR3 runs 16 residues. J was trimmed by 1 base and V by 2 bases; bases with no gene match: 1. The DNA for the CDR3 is TGCGCCAGCAGCTTTGGGACTAGCGGGGGCACAGATACGCAGTATTTT. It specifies CASSFGTSGGTDTQYF.

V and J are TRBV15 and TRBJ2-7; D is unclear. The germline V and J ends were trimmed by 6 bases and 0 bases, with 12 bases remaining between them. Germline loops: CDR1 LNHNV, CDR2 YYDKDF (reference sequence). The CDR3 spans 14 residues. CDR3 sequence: CATRPPHSSYEQYF. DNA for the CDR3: TGTGCCACCAGGCCCCCCCACAGCTCCTACGAGCAGTACTTC.

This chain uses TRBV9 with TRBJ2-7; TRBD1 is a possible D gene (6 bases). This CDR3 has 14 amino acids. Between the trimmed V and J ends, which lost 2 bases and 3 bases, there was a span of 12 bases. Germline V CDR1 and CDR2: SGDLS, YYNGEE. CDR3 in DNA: TGTGCCAGCAGCGTGCGAGCACAGGGCTACGAGCAGTACTTC. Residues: CASSVRAQGYEQYF.

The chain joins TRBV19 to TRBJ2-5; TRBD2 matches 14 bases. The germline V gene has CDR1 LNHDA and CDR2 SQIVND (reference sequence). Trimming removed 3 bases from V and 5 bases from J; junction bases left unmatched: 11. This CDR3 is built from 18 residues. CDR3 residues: CASSIRRLAGGQGETQYF. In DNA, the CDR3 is TGTGCCAGTAGTATCCGAAGACTAGCGGGGGGGCAAGGGGAGACCCAGTACTTC.